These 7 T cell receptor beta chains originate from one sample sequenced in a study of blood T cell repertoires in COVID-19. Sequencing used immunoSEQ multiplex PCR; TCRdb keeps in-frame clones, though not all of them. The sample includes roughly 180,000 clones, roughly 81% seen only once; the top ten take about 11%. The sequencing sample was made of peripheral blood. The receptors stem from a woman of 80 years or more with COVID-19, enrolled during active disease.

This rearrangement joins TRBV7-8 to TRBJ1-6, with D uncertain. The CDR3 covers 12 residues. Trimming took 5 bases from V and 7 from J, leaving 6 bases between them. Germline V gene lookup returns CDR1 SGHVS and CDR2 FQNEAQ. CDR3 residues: CASSPGNSPLHF. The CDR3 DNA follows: TGTGCCAGCAGCCCGGGGAATTCACCCCTCCACTTT.

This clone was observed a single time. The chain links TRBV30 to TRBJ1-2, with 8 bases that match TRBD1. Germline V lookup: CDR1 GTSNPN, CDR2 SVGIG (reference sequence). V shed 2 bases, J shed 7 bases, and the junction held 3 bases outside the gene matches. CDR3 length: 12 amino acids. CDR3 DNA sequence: TGTGCCTGGAGTCACGGGACAGGTGGCTACACCTTC. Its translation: CAWSHGTGGYTF. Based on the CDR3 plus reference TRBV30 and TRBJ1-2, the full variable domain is SQTIHQWPATLVQPVGSPLSLECTVEGTSNPNLYWYRQAAGRGLQLLFYSVGIGQISSEVPQNLSASRPQDRQFILSSKKLLLSDSGFYLCAWSHGTGGYTFGSGTRLTVV.

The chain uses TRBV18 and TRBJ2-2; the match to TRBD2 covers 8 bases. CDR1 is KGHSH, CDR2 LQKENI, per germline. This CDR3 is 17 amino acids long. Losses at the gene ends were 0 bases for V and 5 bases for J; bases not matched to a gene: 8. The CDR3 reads CASSPPPFAGGTGELFF. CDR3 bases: TGTGCCAGCTCACCACCGCCTTTTGCGGGAGGAACCGGGGAGCTGTTTTTT.

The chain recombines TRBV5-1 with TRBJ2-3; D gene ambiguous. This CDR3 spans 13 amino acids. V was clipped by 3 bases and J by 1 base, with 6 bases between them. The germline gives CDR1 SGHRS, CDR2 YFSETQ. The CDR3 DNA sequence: TGCGCCAGCAGCTCTCCCCGCACAGATACGCAGTATTTT. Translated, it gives CASSSPRTDTQYF.

CDR3 nucleotides: TGTGCCAGCAGCTTGGACCCCAGGGCGGGGGGTGAAAAACTGTTTTTT. This codes for CASSLDPRAGGEKLFF. The J gene is TRBJ1-4, the V gene TRBV5-6; D may be TRBD1 (5 bases). The CDR3 contains 16 residues. The germline V gene encodes CDR1 SGHDT and CDR2 YYEEEE. With 0 bases removed from V and 7 bases from J, the gap between germline ends came to 16 bases.

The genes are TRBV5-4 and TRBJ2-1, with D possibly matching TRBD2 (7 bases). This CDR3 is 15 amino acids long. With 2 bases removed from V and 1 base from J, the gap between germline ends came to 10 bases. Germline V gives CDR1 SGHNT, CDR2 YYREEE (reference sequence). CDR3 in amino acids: CASSFGGPSYNEQFF. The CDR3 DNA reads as TGTGCCAGCAGCTTCGGGGGGCCGTCCTACAATGAGCAGTTCTTC.

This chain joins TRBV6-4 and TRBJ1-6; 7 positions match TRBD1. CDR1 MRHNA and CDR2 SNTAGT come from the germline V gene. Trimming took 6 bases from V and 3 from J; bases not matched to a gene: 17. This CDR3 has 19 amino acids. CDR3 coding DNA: TGTGCCAGCAGCGAGTTACCACGTGTGGGACAGAACTATAATTCACCCCTCCACTTT. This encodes CASSELPRVGQNYNSPLHF.